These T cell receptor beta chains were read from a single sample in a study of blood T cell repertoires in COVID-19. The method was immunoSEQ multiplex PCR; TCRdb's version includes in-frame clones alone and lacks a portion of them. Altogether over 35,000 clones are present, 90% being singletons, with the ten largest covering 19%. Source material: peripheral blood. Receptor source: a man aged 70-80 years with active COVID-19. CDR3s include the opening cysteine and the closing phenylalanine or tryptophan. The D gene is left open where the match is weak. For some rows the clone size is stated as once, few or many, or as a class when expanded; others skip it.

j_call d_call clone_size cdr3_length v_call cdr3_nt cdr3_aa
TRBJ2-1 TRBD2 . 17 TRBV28 TGTGCCAGCAGTTCTCGCAGCCTTAGCGGGAGTTGGAATGAGCAGTTCTTC CASSSRSLSGSWNEQFF
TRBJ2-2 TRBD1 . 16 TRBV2 TGTGCCGCACGGGGTGAGGACAGGGATGTCGGCGGGGAGCTGTTTTTT CAARGEDRDVGGELFF
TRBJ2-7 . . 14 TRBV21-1 TGTGCCAGCTCAGGGAGGGGTAGTCCCTACGAGCAGTACTTC CASSGRGSPYEQYF
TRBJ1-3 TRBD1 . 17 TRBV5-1 TGCGCCAGCAGCCCCCGGGACAGGGGGCTTACTGGAAACACCATATATTTT CASSPRDRGLTGNTIYF
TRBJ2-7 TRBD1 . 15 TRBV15 TGTGCCACCAGCAGATTGGGACAGGGAGACTACGAGCAGTACTTC CATSRLGQGDYEQYF
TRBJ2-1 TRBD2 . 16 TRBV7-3 TGTGCCAGCAGCTTACTAGCGGGGGCTAACTACAATGAGCAGTTCTTC CASSLLAGANYNEQFF
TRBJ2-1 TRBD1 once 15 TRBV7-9 TGTGCCAGCAGCTTAGGAGGACAGGGCTTAAATGAGCAGTTCTTC CASSLGGQGLNEQFF
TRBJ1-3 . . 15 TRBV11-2 TGTGCCAGCAGCTTAGGAGGGGGCTCTGGAAACACCATATATTTT CASSLGGGSGNTIYF
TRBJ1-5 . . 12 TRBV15 TGTGCCACCAGCAGAGGGCGGGAGCCCCAGCATTTT CATSRGREPQHF
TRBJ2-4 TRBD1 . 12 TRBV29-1 TGCAGCGTGGGACAGACCAAAAACATTCAGTACTTC CSVGQTKNIQYF
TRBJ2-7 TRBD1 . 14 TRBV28 TGTGCCAGCAGTCTCCGACAGGGCTACTACGAGCAGTACTTC CASSLRQGYYEQYF
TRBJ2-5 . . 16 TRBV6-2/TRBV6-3 TGTGCCAGCAGCCCTACAGGGTATTCGTACCAAGAGACCCAGTACTTC CASSPTGYSYQETQYF
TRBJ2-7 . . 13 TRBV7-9 TGTGCCAGCAGCTTACGCGCAACCTACGAGCAGTACTTC CASSLRATYEQYF
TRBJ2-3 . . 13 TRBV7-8 TGTGCCAGCAGCTTAGATCAGGGCGATACGCAGTATTTT CASSLDQGDTQYF
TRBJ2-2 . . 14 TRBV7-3 TGTGCCAGCAGCTTATCATTGAACACCGGGGAGCTGTTTTTT CASSLSLNTGELFF
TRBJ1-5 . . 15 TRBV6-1 TGTGCCAGCAGTGAAAGGCCCGGTAGAGGTCAGCCCCAGCATTTT CASSERPGRGQPQHF
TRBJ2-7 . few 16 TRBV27 TGTGCCAGCAGTTTCCTATCAGGGGCCCCCCCCTACGAGCAGTACTTC CASSFLSGAPPYEQYF
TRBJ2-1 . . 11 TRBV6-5 TGTGCCAGCAGTCGAGGGAATGAGCAGTTCTTC CASSRGNEQFF
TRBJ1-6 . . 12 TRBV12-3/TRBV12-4 TGTGCCAGCAGTTACAGGAATTCACCCCTCCACTTT CASSYRNSPLHF
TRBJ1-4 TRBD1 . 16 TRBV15 TGTGCCACCAGCAGAGGGCAGGGGGTGAATAATGAAAAACTGTTTTTT CATSRGQGVNNEKLFF
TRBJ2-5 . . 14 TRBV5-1 TGCGCCAGCAGCTTTAACAGGGTGGTCGAGACCCAGTACTTC CASSFNRVVETQYF
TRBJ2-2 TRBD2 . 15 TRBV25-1 TGTGCCAGCAGTGCCTTAGCGGGAGTATCCGGGGAGCTGTTTTTT CASSALAGVSGELFF
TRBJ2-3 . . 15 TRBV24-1 TGTGCCACCAGTGATTTTACGGGGGACACAGATACGCAGTATTTT CATSDFTGDTDTQYF
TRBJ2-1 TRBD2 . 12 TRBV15 TGTGCCACCGGACTAGCGGGAGTTGAGCAGTTCTTC CATGLAGVEQFF
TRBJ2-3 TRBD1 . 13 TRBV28 TGTGCCAGCTGGACAGGGGGTCGTTATACGCAGTATTTT CASWTGGRYTQYF
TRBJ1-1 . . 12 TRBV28 TGTGCCAGCAGTTTTATGAACACTGAAGCTTTCTTT CASSFMNTEAFF
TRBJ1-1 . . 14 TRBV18 TGTGCCAGCTCACTTGACAGATTGAACACTGAAGCTTTCTTT CASSLDRLNTEAFF
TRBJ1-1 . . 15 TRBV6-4 TGTGCCAGCAGTGCCACTCTAGGGGGAATCGGTGAAGCTTTCTTT CASSATLGGIGEAFF
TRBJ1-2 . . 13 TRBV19 TGTGCCAGTAGTGTTTTTAGCGGTTATGGCTACACCTTC CASSVFSGYGYTF
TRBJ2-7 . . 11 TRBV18 TGTGCCAGCTCAAACGGTGACGAGCAGTACTTC CASSNGDEQYF
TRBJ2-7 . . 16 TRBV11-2 TGTGCCAGCAGCCCCGTCGGGGGGCGTATGTTCTACGAGCAGTACTTC CASSPVGGRMFYEQYF
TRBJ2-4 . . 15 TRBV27 TGTGCCAGCAGTTTGAACCTCAGGGCCAAAAACATTCAGTACTTC CASSLNLRAKNIQYF
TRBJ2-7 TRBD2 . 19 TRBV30 TGTGCCTGGAGTGCAACCCCGGGACTAGCGGGAGCTCTTACCAACGAGCAGTACTTC CAWSATPGLAGALTNEQYF
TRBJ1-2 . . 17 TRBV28 TGTGCCAGCAGACCCTTGTCCTATGTCTACGGTAACTATGGCTACACCTTC CASRPLSYVYGNYGYTF
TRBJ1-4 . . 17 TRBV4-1 TGCGCCAGCAGCCAAGATCTTTTTTTGGGGCTTAGGAAAAAACTGTTTTTT CASSQDLFLGLRKKLFF
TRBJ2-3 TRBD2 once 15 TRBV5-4 TGTGCCAGCAGCTCCGGGACTAGCGGGGGAGATACGCAGTATTTT CASSSGTSGGDTQYF
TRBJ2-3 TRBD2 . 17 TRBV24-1 TGTGCCACCAGTGACCCGACTAGCGGGAGTAGGGCAGATACGCAGTATTTT CATSDPTSGSRADTQYF
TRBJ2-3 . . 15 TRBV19 TGTGCCACCAGTATCGGGGGCGGGGGCCCAGATACGCAGTATTTT CATSIGGGGPDTQYF
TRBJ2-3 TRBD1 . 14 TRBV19 TGTGCCAGTGCGACAGGGGTGACCACAGATACGCAGTATTTT CASATGVTTDTQYF
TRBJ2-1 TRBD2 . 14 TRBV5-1 TGCGCCAGCGCCCGGGACTATTCCTACAATGAGCAGTTCTTC CASARDYSYNEQFF
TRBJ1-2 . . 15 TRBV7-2 TGTGCCAGCAGCTTAGATCGGCGGCAGAACTATGGCTACACCTTC CASSLDRRQNYGYTF
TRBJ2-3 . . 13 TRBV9 TGTGCCAGCAGCGCCTCGGGTCAGGATACGCAGTATTTT CASSASGQDTQYF
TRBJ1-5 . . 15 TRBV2 TGTGCCAGCAGGGGGGGTAGACAGATCAATCAGCCCCAGCATTTT CASRGGRQINQPQHF
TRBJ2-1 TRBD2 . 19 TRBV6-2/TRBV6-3 TGTGCCAGCAGTTACTCGCCCGGGACTAGCGGGAACAACTACAATGAGCAGTTCTTC CASSYSPGTSGNNYNEQFF
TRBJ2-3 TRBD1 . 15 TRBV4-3 TGCGCCAGCAGCCAAGATGGGACAGGGACGCGCCCGCAGTATTTT CASSQDGTGTRPQYF
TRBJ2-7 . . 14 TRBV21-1 TGTGCCAGCAGCAAATTGTTATTTCAGTACGAGCAGTACTTC CASSKLLFQYEQYF
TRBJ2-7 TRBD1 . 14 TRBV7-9 TGTGCCAGCAGCCCCGGGACAGGAAACTACGAGCAGTACTTC CASSPGTGNYEQYF
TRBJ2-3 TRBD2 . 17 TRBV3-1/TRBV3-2 TGTGCCAGCAGCCCCAGCGCGGCGGGAGGGTGGGACGATACGCAGTATTTT CASSPSAAGGWDDTQYF
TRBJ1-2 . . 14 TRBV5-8 TGTGCCAGCAGCTCAAGTTCCCAGGAAGGCGGCTACACCTTC CASSSSSQEGGYTF
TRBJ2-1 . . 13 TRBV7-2 TGTGCCAGCAGCACTGGGACTTTCCAGCTAGGGTTCTTC CASSTGTFQLGFF
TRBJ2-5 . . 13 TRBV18 TGTGCCAGCTCTACCTTAGCGCGGGAGACCCAGTACTTC CASSTLARETQYF
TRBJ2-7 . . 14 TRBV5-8 TGTGCCAGCAGCTTTGGGGGGGGCATCTACGAGCAGTACTTC CASSFGGGIYEQYF
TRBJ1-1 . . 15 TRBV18 TGTGCCAGCTCAACATCATCCCAGGGGAACACTGAAGCTTTCTTT CASSTSSQGNTEAFF
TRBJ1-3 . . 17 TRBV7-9 TGTGCCAGCAGCCCTCATCGACAGCCTCACTCTGGAAACACCATATATTTT CASSPHRQPHSGNTIYF
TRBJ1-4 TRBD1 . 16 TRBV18 TGTGCCAGCTCACCGGACAGGCGGACAACTAATGAAAAACTGTTTTTT CASSPDRRTTNEKLFF
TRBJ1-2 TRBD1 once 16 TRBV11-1 TGTGCCAGCAGCTCGACAGGGAATTTCCCTTTCTATGGCTACACCTTC CASSSTGNFPFYGYTF
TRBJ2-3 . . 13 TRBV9 TGTGCCAGCAGCCCCCCGACCGGAGTTACGCAGTATTTT CASSPPTGVTQYF
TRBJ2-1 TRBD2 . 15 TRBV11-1 TGTGCCAGCAGTCGGACTAGCGGCCCCTACAATGAGCAGTTCTTC CASSRTSGPYNEQFF
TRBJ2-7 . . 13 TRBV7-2 TGTGCCAGCAGCTTTTTTCTAGACTACGAGCAGTACTTC CASSFFLDYEQYF
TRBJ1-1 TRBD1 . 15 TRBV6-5 TGTGCCAGCAGCCAAGACAGGGGGCTAAACACTGAAGCTTTCTTT CASSQDRGLNTEAFF